These 24 T cell receptor beta chains came from one sample sequenced in a study of OX40 agonist ivuxolimab in advanced cancers. Libraries were prepared by immunoSEQ multiplex PCR; TCRdb keeps only in-frame clonotypes and omits some of them. The data hold fewer than 70,000 clones, with 70% to 85% observed a single time. The sample here was CD4+ or CD8+ T cells sorted from blood, taken in a trial of the OX40 agonist ivuxolimab. These receptors all stem from an adult with an advanced solid tumor such as melanoma, head and neck, liver or kidney cancer.

V gene TRBV28 combines with J gene TRBJ2-5; D possibly corresponds to TRBD2 (7 bases). The CDR3 consists of 17 residues. The germline V gene encodes CDR1 MDHEN and CDR2 SYDVKM. Trimming pared 3 bases from V and 4 bases from J, leaving 21 bases between. CDR3 sequence (DNA): TGTGCCAGCAGTTTCCCGGCGGGGGCGCGGGGGTCAGAGACCCAGTACTTC. Translating it yields CASSFPAGARGSETQYF.

The sample holds many counts of this clone. The chain carries TRBV5-1 and TRBJ2-1; TRBD2 agrees at 7 bases. Per germline, CDR1 SGHRS and CDR2 YFSETQ. The CDR3 spans 15 residues. The V gene end was trimmed by 1 base and the J gene end by 6 bases; junction bases not matched to a gene: 7. The CDR3 sequence is CASSLRSGLGNEQFF. CDR3 DNA: TGCGCCAGCAGCTTGCGTAGCGGGCTAGGCAATGAGCAGTTCTTC. Supplemented by reference TRBV5-1 and TRBJ2-1, the full variable domain reads KAGVTQTPRYLIKTRGQQVTLSCSPISGHRSVSWYQQTPGQGLQFLFEYFSETQRNKGNFPGRFSGRQFSNSRSEMNVSTLELGDSALYLCASSLRSGLGNEQFFGPGTRLTVL.

The chain links TRBV6-5 to TRBJ1-1, with D possibly TRBD1 on 5 matching bases. Germline values: CDR1 MNHEY, CDR2 SVGAGI. The CDR3 has 12 residues. Trimming removed 1 base from V and 9 bases from J, with 9 bases in between. The CDR3 sequence: CASSYLAGKAFF. The CDR3 DNA reads as TGTGCCAGCAGTTACTTGGCAGGGAAAGCTTTCTTT.

The chain carries TRBV7-3 and TRBJ1-1; D remains unclear. Trimming pared 0 bases from V and 5 bases from J, leaving 7 bases between. The CDR3 runs to 13 residues. The V gene's germline CDR1 is SGHTA and CDR2 FQGTGA. This chain's CDR3 is CASSLTGGTEAFF. CDR3 in DNA: TGTGCCAGCAGCTTAACGGGAGGGACTGAAGCTTTCTTT.

This clone occurred a few times. The CDR3 nucleotides read TGCAGCGTTGAATCACAGGGTGAAGGCGAGCAGTACTTC. Encoded protein: CSVESQGEGEQYF. This rearrangement joins TRBV29-1 to TRBJ2-7; tentative D call: TRBD1 (6 bases). The CDR3 length is 13 residues. CDR1 and CDR2 (germline): SQVTM, ANQGSEA. With 2 bases removed from V and 6 bases from J, the gap between germline ends came to 14 bases.

V gene TRBV5-1 combines with J gene TRBJ2-2; D is unresolved. The germline CDR1 and CDR2 sequences are SGHRS and YFSETQ. This CDR3 spans 14 amino acids. The V end lost 4 bases, the J end lost 0 bases, and 7 bases lay between the germline ends. The CDR3 sequence is CASSPAPNTGELFF. For the CDR3, the DNA is TGCGCCAGCAGCCCCGCACCGAACACCGGGGAGCTGTTTTTT.

This chain joins TRBV5-6 and TRBJ2-5, with a tentative D call TRBD1 (6 bases). The germline CDR1 and CDR2 sequences are SGHDT and YYEEEE. The CDR3 sequence is 13 residues long. The germline V and J ends were trimmed by 1 base and 5 bases, with 9 bases remaining between them. Here the CDR3 DNA reads TGTGCCAGCAGCTTGAGGGGGTTCGAGACCCAGTACTTC. Translating it yields CASSLRGFETQYF.

J is TRBJ2-3 and V is TRBV4-1; weak D call: TRBD2 (6 bases). Trimming left V 2 bases short and J 4 bases short, with 10 bases between. This CDR3 contains 14 residues. Germline assignment: CDR1 MGHRA and CDR2 YSYEKL. The CDR3 reads CASSQQSGPDTQYF. CDR3 in DNA: TGCGCCAGCAGCCAACAGAGCGGGCCAGATACGCAGTATTTT.

This chain joins TRBV28 and TRBJ2-7; unclear D gene. Trimming pared 4 bases from V and 5 bases from J, leaving 21 bases between. The CDR3 extends over 16 amino acids. Germline assignment: CDR1 MDHEN and CDR2 SYDVKM. CDR3 residues: CASSSIPGRASDEQYF. CDR3 coding DNA: TGTGCCAGCAGTTCTATCCCCGGACGAGCATCGGACGAGCAGTACTTC.

Only a few counts were recorded for this clone. The chain employs TRBV10-1 and TRBJ2-2; the D is unclear. This CDR3 has 13 amino acids. CDR1 and CDR2 from the germline V gene are WNHNN and SYGVQD (reference sequence). The ends were cut back, 0 bases at V and 6 bases at J, with 5 bases in the middle. As DNA, the CDR3 is TGCGCCAGCAGTGAGTCGCAGCCCGGGGAGCTGTTTTTT. The encoded protein is CASSESQPGELFF.

The rearrangement uses TRBV27 and TRBJ2-7; 10 bases map to TRBD2. V lost 2 bases to trimming and J lost 2 bases; unmatched junction nucleotides: 3. Germline V gene sequence: CDR1 MNHEY, CDR2 SMNVEV (reference sequence). The CDR3 length is 15 residues. The CDR3 sequence is CASSLRTSGPYEQYF. CDR3 DNA sequence: TGTGCCAGCAGTTTAAGGACTAGCGGCCCCTACGAGCAGTACTTC.

In DNA form, the CDR3 reads TGTGCCAGCTCACCACAGGGGGCCGGGGGCTCACCCCTCCACTTT. This sequence encodes CASSPQGAGGSPLHF. V and J are TRBV18 and TRBJ1-6, with TRBD1 identical over 7 bases. Trimming removed 1 base from V and 10 bases from J; junction bases left unmatched: 7. The CDR3 is 15 residues long. Per the germline V gene, CDR1 is KGHSH and CDR2 is LQKENI.

The V call is TRBV27, the J call TRBJ2-2, with 7 bases lining up with TRBD2. The CDR3 contains 15 residues. The V segment lost 3 bases and the J segment 9 bases; nucleotides outside the gene matches: 10. Germline values: CDR1 MNHEY, CDR2 SMNVEV (reference sequence). CDR3 nucleotides: TGTGCCAGCAGTTTCCCGGGACTATTTCGTCGGGAGCTGTTTTTT. Its translation is CASSFPGLFRRELFF.

This rearrangement joins TRBV27 to TRBJ2-1, with 9 bases aligning to TRBD2. Trimming at V came to 2 bases and at J to 3 bases, leaving 5 bases not matched to a gene. The CDR3 runs to 16 residues. Germline CDR1 MNHEY, CDR2 SMNVEV (reference sequence). CDR3 nucleotides: TGTGCCAGCAGTTTAGAAGCGGGAGGCCTCTACAATGAGCAGTTCTTC. Translated, it gives CASSLEAGGLYNEQFF.

The J gene is TRBJ1-2, the V gene TRBV6-6; 9 nucleotides agree with TRBD1. CDR3 size: 14 residues. J lost 6 bases, V lost 5 bases, and 7 bases had no gene match. CDR1 MNHNY and CDR2 SVGAGI come from the germline V gene (reference sequence). CDR3 DNA: TGTGCCAGCAGTCACCGGACAGGGGAAAATGGCTACACCTTC. Its protein product is CASSHRTGENGYTF.

The J gene is TRBJ2-7, the V gene TRBV15, with a weak D call TRBD1 (6 bases). Trimming removed 4 bases from V and 7 bases from J, with 14 bases in between. Germline CDR1 is LNHNV and CDR2 is YYDKDF (reference sequence). CDR3 length: 13 residues. CDR3 coding DNA: TGTGCCACCAGCACCTTCAGGGGTAGGGAGCAGTACTTC. This codes for CATSTFRGREQYF.

This chain uses TRBV5-1 with TRBJ2-7; D uncertain. Germline CDR1 and CDR2: SGHRS and YFSETQ. The CDR3 totals 14 residues. The V gene lost 0 bases and the J gene lost 7 bases, with 14 bases spanning the gap. The CDR3 DNA follows: TGCGCCAGCAGCTTGGTTCCCGGATTGGGGGAGCAGTACTTC. Protein: CASSLVPGLGEQYF.

This rearrangement joins TRBV6-1 to TRBJ2-3, with a possible D match to TRBD1 (6 bases). The germline V gene encodes CDR1 MNHNS and CDR2 SASEGT. Trimming stripped 4 bases from V and 4 bases from J, with 12 bases between. CDR3 length: 14 residues. The CDR3 here is CASSAQGFSDTQYF. Written as DNA, the CDR3 is TGTGCCAGCAGTGCCCAGGGGTTTTCAGATACGCAGTATTTT.

The rearrangement joins TRBV15 to TRBJ1-2; maybe TRBD1 (6 bases). V shed 0 bases and J shed 6 bases, with 14 bases lying between them. This CDR3 is 15 amino acids long. Germline V gene data show CDR1 as LNHNV and CDR2 as YYDKDF (reference sequence). The CDR3 reads CATSRDVQGRNGYTF. The CDR3 nucleotides read TGTGCCACCAGCAGAGATGTCCAGGGGAGGAATGGCTACACCTTC.

The chain couples TRBV11-3 to TRBJ1-5; a weak D match, TRBD1 (6 bases). The V gene's germline CDR1 is SGHNT and CDR2 YENEEA. V was trimmed by 0 bases and J by 8 bases, leaving 17 bases between them. The CDR3 is 16 residues long. The DNA for the CDR3 is TGTGCCAGCAGCTTAGATCCATCGCAGGGGTCAAAGCCCCAGCATTTT. It translates to CASSLDPSQGSKPQHF.

The chain combines TRBV5-1 with TRBJ2-7, with TRBD2 identical over 9 bases. CDR1 and CDR2 (germline): SGHRS, YFSETQ. This CDR3 comprises 17 residues. Trimming removed 3 bases from V and 0 bases from J; junction bases left unmatched: 10. The CDR3 DNA reads as TGCGCCAGCAGCTCCAGTAGCGGGAGCTTCAGCTCCTACGAGCAGTACTTC. Protein product: CASSSSSGSFSSYEQYF.

V and J are TRBV6-1 and TRBJ2-3, with 8 nucleotides matching TRBD2. Trimming at V came to 7 bases and at J to 3 bases, leaving 9 bases not matched to a gene. The CDR3 runs 15 residues. Germline V gene lookup returns CDR1 MNHNS and CDR2 SASEGT. The CDR3 DNA follows: TGTGCCAGCAAGTCCCGGACTAGCAGTACAGATACGCAGTATTTT. This gives the protein CASKSRTSSTDTQYF.

The V and J genes are TRBV6-5 and TRBJ1-2; tentative D call: TRBD1 (5 bases). The length of the CDR3 is 15 residues. The ends were cut back, 6 bases at V and 4 bases at J, with 18 bases in the middle. Germline CDR1 MNHEY, CDR2 SVGAGI. The chain's CDR3 is CASRGTLLSLYGYTF. As DNA, the CDR3 is TGTGCCAGCAGAGGGACCCTATTATCCCTCTATGGCTACACCTTC.

This chain uses TRBV27 with TRBJ2-4, with 14 bases identical to TRBD2. CDR1 and CDR2 from the germline V gene are MNHEY and SMNVEV (reference sequence). The trim removed 5 bases at V and 8 bases at J, leaving 8 bases unmatched. This CDR3 is built from 16 residues. For the CDR3, the DNA is TGTGCCAGCAGTCCACGGACTAGCGGGGGGCGGGACATTCAGTACTTC. Protein: CASSPRTSGGRDIQYF.